This T cell receptor beta chain comes out of a study of shared clonotypes between healthy human individuals. In the case of this clone: Antigen unknown.

Healthy HIV-negative adults without recent acute infections or vaccinations served as donors. As handled by the study authors: There were no quality scores in the junction-only immunoSEQ sequences, so filtering differed. Generated by immunoSEQ multiplex PCR, the TCRdb table keeps only in-frame clones and is missing some. Clonal size and the V and J genes are those of that table, whereas D and trimming came from the DNA. Of some 580,000 clones listed, roughly 97% are singletons. Germline lookup yields CDR1 MDHEN and CDR2 SYDVKM. The CDR3 runs to 14 residues. Trimming took 7 bases from V and 7 from J, leaving 17 bases between them. Overall study results and limits: Shared across several donors were 5% to 6% of the naive CD4 clonotypes.

Sequencing was performed on naive CD4+ T cells sorted from blood. Noted subset: CD45RA+ positively selected. The rearrangement uses TRBV28 and TRBJ1-5; D is possibly TRBD1 (6 bases). This clonotype originated in a woman aged 25 to 39 in good health. The CDR3 coding sequence is TGTGCCAGCAATGACGCACAGGGAGGACAGCCCCAGCATTTT. Translating it yields CASNDAQGGQPQHF. The entire variable domain, with the rest obtained from reference TRBV28 and TRBJ1-5, is as follows: DVKVTQSSRYLVKRTGEKVFLECVQDMDHENMFWYRQDPGLGLRLIYFSYDVKMKEKGDIPEGYSVSREKKERFSLILESASTNQTSMYLCASNDAQGGQPQHFGDGTRLSIL.